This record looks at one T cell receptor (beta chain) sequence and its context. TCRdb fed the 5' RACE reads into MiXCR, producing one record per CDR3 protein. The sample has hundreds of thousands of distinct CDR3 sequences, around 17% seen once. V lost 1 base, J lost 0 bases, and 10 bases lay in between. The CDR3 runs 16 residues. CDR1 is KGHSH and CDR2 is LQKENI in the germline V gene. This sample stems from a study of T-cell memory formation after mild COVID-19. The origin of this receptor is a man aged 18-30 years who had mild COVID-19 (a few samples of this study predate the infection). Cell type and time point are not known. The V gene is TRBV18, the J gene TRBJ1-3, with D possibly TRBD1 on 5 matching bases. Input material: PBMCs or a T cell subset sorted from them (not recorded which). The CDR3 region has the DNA TGTGCCAGCTCACCACAGACTGGGGCCTCTGGAAACACCATATATTTT. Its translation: CASSPQTGASGNTIYF.